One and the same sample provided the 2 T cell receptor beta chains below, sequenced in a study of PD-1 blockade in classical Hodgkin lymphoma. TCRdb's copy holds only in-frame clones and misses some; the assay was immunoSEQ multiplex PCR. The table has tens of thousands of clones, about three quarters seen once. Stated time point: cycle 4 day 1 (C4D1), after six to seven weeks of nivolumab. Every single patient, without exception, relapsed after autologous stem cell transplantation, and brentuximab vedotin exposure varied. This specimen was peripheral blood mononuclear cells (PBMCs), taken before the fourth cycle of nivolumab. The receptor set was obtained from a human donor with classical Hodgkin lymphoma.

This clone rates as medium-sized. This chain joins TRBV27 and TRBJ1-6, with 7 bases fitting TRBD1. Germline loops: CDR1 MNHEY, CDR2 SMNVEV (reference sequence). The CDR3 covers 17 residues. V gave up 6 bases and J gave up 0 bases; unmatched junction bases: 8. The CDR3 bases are TGTGCCAGCAGAGTGGACAGGACTTCCTCCTATAATTCACCCCTCCACTTT. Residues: CASRVDRTSSYNSPLHF.

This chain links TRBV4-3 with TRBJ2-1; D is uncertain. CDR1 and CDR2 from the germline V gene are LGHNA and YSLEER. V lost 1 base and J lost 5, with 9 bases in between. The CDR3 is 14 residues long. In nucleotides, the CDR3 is TGCGCCAGCAGCCAAGGCGCTTGGGACAATGAGCAGTTCTTC. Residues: CASSQGAWDNEQFF.